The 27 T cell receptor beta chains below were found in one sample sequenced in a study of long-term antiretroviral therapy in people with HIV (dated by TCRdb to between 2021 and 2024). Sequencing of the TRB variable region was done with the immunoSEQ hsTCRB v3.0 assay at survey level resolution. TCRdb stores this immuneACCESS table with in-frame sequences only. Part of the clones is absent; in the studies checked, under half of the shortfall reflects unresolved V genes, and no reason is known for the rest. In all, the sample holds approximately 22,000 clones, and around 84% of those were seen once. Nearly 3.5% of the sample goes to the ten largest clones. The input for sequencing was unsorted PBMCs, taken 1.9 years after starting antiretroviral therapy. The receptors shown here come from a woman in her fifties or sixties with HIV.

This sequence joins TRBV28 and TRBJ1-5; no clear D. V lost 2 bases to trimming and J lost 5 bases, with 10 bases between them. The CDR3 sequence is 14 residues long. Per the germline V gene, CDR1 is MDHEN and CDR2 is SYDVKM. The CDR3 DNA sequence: TGTGCCAGCAGTTTAGGTGCGGGAGATCAGCCCCAGCATTTT. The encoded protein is CASSLGAGDQPQHF. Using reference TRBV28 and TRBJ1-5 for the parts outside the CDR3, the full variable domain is DVKVTQSSRYLVKRTGEKVFLECVQDMDHENMFWYRQDPGLGLRLIYFSYDVKMKEKGDIPEGYSVSREKKERFSLILESASTNQTSMYLCASSLGAGDQPQHFGDGTRLSIL.

CDR3 bases: TGTGCCAGCAGTTTCCCTTCGACCGGGAGGGCCAACGTCCTGACTTTC. This codes for CASSFPSTGRANVLTF. The V call is TRBV28, the J call TRBJ2-6; TRBD2 might be the D (5 bases). The V end lost 3 bases, the J end lost 5 bases, and 14 bases lay between the germline ends. In germline, CDR1 is MDHEN, CDR2 SYDVKM. The CDR3 has 16 residues.

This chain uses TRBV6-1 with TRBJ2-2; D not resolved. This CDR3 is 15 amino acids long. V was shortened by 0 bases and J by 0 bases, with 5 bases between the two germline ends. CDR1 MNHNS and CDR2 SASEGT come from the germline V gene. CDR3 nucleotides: TGTGCCAGCAGTGAAGCCACATCGAACACCGGGGAGCTGTTTTTT. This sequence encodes CASSEATSNTGELFF.

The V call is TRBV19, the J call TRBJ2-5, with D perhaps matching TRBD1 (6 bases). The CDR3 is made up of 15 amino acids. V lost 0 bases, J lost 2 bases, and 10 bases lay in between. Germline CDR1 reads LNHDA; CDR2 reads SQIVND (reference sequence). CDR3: CASSIEWTVQETQYF. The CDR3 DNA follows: TGTGCCAGTAGTATAGAGTGGACAGTTCAAGAGACCCAGTACTTC.

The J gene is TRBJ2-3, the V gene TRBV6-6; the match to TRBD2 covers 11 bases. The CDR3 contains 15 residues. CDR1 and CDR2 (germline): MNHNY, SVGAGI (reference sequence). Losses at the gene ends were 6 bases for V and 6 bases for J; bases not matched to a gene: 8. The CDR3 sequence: CASRILAGGVDTQYF. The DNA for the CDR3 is TGTGCCAGCAGGATTTTAGCGGGGGGGGTGGATACGCAGTATTTT.

This chain's CDR3 is CASSLRGAENTEAFF. CDR3 DNA sequence: TGCGCCAGCAGCTTGCGTGGAGCGGAGAACACTGAAGCTTTCTTT. This chain connects TRBV5-1 to TRBJ1-1; D not resolved. With 1 base removed from V and 1 base from J, the gap between germline ends came to 11 bases. Germline CDR1 SGHRS, CDR2 YFSETQ. The CDR3 sequence is 15 residues long.

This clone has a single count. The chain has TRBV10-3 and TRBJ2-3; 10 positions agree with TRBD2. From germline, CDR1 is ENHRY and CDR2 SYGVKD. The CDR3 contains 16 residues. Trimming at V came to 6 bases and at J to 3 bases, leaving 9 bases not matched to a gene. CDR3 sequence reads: CAIRPSGGMGTDTQYF. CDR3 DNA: TGTGCCATCAGGCCTAGCGGGGGTATGGGGACAGATACGCAGTATTTT.

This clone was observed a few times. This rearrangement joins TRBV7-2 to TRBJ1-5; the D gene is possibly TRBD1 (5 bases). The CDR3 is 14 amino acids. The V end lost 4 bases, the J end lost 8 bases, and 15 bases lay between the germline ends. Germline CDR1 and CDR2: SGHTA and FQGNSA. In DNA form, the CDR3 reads TGTGCCAGCAGCTGGGGAGGGTTGGGGGAGCCCCAGCATTTT. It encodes CASSWGGLGEPQHF.

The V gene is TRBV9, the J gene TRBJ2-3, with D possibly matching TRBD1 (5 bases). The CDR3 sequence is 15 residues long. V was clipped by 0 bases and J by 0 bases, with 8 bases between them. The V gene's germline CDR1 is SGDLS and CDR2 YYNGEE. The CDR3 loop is CASSVEGFSTDTQYF. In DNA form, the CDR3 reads TGTGCCAGCAGCGTAGAGGGGTTTAGCACAGATACGCAGTATTTT.

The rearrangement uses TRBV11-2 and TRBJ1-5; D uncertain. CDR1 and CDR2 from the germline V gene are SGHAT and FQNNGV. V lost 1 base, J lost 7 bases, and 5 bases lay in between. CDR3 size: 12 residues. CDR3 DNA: TGTGCCAGCAGCTTAGCGGGACAGCCCCAGCATTTT. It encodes CASSLAGQPQHF.

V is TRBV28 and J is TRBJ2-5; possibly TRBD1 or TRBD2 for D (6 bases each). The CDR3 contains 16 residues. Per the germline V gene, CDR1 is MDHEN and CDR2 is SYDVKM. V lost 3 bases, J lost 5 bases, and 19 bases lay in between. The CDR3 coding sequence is TGTGCCAGCAGTTTCCCAGCCCCGGGGGCCGGGGAGACCCAGTACTTC. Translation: CASSFPAPGAGETQYF.

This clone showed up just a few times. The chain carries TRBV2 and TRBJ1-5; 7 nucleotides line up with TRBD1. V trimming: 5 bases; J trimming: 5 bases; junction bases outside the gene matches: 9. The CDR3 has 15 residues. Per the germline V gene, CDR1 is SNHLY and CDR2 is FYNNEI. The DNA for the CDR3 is TGTGCCAGCAGTACAGACAGGGCAGGGCATCAGCCCCAGCATTTT. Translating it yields CASSTDRAGHQPQHF. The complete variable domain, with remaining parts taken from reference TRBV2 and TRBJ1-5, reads EPEVTQTPSHQVTQMGQEVILRCVPISNHLYFYWYRQILGQKVEFLVSFYNNEISEKSEIFDDQFSVERPDGSNFTLKIRSTKLEDSAMYFCASSTDRAGHQPQHFGDGTRLSIL.

The chain's CDR3 is CASSPKTGGELRYGYTF. CDR3 coding DNA: TGTGCCAGCTCACCTAAGACAGGGGGAGAACTTCGGTATGGCTACACCTTC. The rearrangement joins TRBV18 to TRBJ1-2; 9 bases map to TRBD1. Germline V gene sequence: CDR1 KGHSH, CDR2 LQKENI. Germline trimming cut 3 bases from V and 5 bases from J; bases unmatched to any gene: 13. This CDR3 has 17 residues.

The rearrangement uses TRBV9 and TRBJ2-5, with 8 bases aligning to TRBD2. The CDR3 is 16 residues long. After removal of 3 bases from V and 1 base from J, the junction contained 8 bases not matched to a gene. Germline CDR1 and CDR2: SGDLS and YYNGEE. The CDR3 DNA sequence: TGTGCCAGCAGCGCGCCTGGGCTAGCGGGCCAAGAGACCCAGTACTTC. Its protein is CASSAPGLAGQETQYF.

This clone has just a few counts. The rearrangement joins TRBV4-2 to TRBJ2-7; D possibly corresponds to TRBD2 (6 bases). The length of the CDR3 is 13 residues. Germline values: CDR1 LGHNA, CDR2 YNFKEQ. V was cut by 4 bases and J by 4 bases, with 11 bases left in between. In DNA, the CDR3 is TGTGCCAGCAGCCGGGACTTGAAATACGAGCAGTACTTC. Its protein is CASSRDLKYEQYF.

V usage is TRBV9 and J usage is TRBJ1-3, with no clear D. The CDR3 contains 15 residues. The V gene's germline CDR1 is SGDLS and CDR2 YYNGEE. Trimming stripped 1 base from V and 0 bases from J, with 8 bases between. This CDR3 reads CASSVSGVSGNTIYF. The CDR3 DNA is TGTGCCAGCAGCGTAAGCGGAGTCTCTGGAAACACCATATATTTT.

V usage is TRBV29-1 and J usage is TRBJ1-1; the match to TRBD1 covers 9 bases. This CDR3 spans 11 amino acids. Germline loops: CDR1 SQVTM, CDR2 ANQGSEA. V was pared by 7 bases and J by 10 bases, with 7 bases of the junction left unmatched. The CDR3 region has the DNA TGCAGCGCCCGGGACAGGGAGGGAGCTTTCTTT. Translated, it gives CSARDREGAFF.

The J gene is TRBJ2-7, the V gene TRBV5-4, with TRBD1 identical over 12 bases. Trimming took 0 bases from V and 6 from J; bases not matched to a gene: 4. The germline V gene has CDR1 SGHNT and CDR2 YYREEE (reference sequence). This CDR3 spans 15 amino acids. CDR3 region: CASSLAGTGGREQYF. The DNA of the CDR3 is TGTGCCAGCAGCTTGGCCGGGACAGGGGGCCGCGAGCAGTACTTC.

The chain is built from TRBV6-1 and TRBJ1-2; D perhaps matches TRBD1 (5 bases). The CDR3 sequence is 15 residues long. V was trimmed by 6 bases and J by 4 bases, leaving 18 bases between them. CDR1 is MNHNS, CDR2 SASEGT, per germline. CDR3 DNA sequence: TGTGCCAGCAGGTATGGGGCAGGGTCCGGCTATGGCTACACCTTC. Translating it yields CASRYGAGSGYGYTF.

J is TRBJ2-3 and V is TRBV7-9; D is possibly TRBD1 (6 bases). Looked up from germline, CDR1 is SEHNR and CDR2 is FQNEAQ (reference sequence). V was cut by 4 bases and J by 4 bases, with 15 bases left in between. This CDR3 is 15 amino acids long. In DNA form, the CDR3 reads TGTGCCAGCAGCTATGGGACACTTGGAGCAGATACGCAGTATTTT. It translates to CASSYGTLGADTQYF.

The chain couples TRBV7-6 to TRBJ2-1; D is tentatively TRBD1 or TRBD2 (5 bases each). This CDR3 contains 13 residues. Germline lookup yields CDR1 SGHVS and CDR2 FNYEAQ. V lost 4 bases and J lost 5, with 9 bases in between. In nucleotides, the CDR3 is TGTGCCAGCAGCTCGGGACCCAACAATGAGCAGTTCTTC. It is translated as CASSSGPNNEQFF.

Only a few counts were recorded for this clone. The CDR3 is CASSQVGRERGGSPLHF. In nucleotides, the CDR3 is TGCGCCAGCAGCCAAGTTGGCAGGGAAAGGGGAGGTTCACCCCTCCACTTT. The genes are TRBV4-1 and TRBJ1-6; D is possibly TRBD1 (5 bases). V was pared by 1 base and J by 9 bases, with 19 bases between. Per germline, CDR1 MGHRA and CDR2 YSYEKL. The length of the CDR3 is 17 residues.

The CDR3 reads CASSELQGPNEQFF. The CDR3, as DNA: TGTGCCAGCAGTGAACTCCAGGGCCCTAATGAGCAGTTCTTC. The chain employs TRBV6-1 and TRBJ2-1, with TRBD1 as a possible D gene (5 bases). CDR3 size: 14 residues. V gave up 2 bases and J gave up 7 bases, with 12 bases separating them. CDR1 is MNHNS, CDR2 SASEGT, per germline.

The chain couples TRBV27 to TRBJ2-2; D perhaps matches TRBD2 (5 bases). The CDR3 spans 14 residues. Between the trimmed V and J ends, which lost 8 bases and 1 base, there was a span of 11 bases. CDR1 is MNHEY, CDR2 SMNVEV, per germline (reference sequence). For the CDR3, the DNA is TGTGCCAGCCGACCCGGGGTGAACACCGGGGAGCTGTTTTTT. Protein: CASRPGVNTGELFF.

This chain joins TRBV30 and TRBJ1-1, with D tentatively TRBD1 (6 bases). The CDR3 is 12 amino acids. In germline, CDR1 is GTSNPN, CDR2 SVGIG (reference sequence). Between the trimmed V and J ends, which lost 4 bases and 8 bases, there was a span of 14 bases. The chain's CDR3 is CAWTQGAGEAFF. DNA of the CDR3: TGTGCCTGGACACAGGGAGCTGGCGAAGCTTTCTTT.

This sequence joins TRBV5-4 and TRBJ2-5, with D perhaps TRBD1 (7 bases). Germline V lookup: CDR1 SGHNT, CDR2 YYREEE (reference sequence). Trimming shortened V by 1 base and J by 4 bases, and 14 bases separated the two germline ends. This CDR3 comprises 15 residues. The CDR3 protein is CASSLQGGRTETQYF. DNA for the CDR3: TGTGCCAGCAGCTTGCAGGGGGGAAGGACAGAGACCCAGTACTTC. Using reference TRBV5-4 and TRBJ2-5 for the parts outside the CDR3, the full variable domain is ETGVTQSPTHLIKTRGQQVTLRCSSQSGHNTVSWYQQALGQGPQFIFQYYREEENGRGNFPPRFSGLQFPNYSSELNVNALELDDSALYLCASSLQGGRTETQYFGPGTRLLVL.

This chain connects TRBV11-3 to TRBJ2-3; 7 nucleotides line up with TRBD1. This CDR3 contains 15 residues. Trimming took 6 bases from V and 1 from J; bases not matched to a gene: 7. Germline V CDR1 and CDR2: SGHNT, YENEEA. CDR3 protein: CASSLTGFGTDTQYF. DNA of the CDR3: TGTGCCAGCAGTCTGACAGGGTTCGGCACAGATACGCAGTATTTT.